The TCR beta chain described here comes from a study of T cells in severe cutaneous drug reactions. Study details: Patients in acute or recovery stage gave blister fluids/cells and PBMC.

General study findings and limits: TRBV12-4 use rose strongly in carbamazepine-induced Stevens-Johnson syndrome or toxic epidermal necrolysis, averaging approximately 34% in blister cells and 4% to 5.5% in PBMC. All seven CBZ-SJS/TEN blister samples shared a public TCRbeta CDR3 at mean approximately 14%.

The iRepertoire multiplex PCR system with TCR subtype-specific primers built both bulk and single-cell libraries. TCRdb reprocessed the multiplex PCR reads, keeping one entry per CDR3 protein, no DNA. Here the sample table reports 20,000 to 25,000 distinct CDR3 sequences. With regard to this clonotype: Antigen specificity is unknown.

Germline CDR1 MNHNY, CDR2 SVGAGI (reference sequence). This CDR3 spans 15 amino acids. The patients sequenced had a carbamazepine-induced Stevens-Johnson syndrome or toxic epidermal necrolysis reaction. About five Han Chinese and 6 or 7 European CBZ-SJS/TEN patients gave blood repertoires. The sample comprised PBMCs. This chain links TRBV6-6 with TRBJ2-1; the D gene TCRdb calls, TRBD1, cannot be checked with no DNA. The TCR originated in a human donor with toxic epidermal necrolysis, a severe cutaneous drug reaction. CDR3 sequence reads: CASSRGQGTHNEQFF.